What follows are 14 T cell receptor beta chains derived from one specimen sequenced in a study of breast tumors, draining lymph nodes, adjacent tissues. TCRdb analysed the multiplex PCR reads with MiXCR anew, one entry per CDR3 protein. The sample carries tens of thousands of distinct CDR3 sequences, around 40% recorded once. Sequencing used breast tumor tissue. The origin of the receptors is a female donor with breast cancer. Some clones in this sample may be carry-over from other donors' samples.

This clonotype was detected many times. The rearrangement joins TRBV12-3 or TRBV12-4 to TRBJ2-1; tentatively, D is TRBD1 or TRBD2 (6 bases each). The CDR3 covers 13 residues. V was cut by 3 bases and J by 5 bases, with 8 bases left in between. CDR3 protein: CASSLGGHNEQFF. CDR3 coding DNA: TGTGCCAGCAGTTTGGGGGGCCACAATGAGCAGTTCTTC.

The chain has TRBV11-2 and TRBJ1-3; 7 bases align to TRBD1. The germline gives CDR1 SGHAT, CDR2 FQNNGV. V shed 4 bases, J shed 4 bases, and the junction held 1 base outside the gene matches. The CDR3 has 13 residues. Here the CDR3 reads CASSSDRGNTIYF. The CDR3 coding sequence is TGTGCCAGCAGCTCGGACAGGGGAAACACCATATATTTT.

This clonotype was seen a handful of times. This chain links TRBV27 with TRBJ2-3; a weak D match, TRBD1 (5 bases). Trimming removed 2 bases from V and 7 bases from J, with 19 bases in between. From germline, CDR1 is MNHEY and CDR2 SMNVEV (reference sequence). The CDR3 consists of 16 residues. The DNA for the CDR3 is TGTGCCAGCAGTTTAATCAGGGAAGGGGCCGCAAATACGCAGTATTTT. This codes for CASSLIREGAANTQYF.

In its sample, this clonotype was seen many times. The chain recombines TRBV12-3 or TRBV12-4 with TRBJ1-3, with 7 bases lining up with TRBD1. The CDR3 consists of 16 residues. The junction had 5 bases not matched to a gene; V was cut back by 3 bases and J by 0 bases. Here the CDR3 DNA reads TGTGCCAGCAGTTTGACAGGGCTCCTCTCTGGAAACACCATATATTTT. Its protein is CASSLTGLLSGNTIYF.

This chain connects TRBV29-1 to TRBJ2-1, with 7 bases identical to TRBD1. The CDR3 covers 12 residues. V gave up 4 bases and J gave up 6 bases; unmatched junction bases: 3. Germline values: CDR1 SQVTM, CDR2 ANQGSEA. The CDR3 sequence: CSVAGQINEQFF. As DNA, the CDR3 is TGCAGCGTTGCGGGACAGATCAATGAGCAGTTCTTC.

This clonotype was counted many times. The V gene is TRBV6-5, the J gene TRBJ1-6; 7 positions match TRBD1. Germline loops: CDR1 MNHEY, CDR2 SVGAGI. The length of the CDR3 is 18 residues. V was clipped by 5 bases and J by 0 bases; unmatched bases: 10. The CDR3: CASSGRTGESSYNSPLHF. Written as DNA, the CDR3 is TGTGCCAGCAGTGGCCGAACAGGGGAGAGCTCCTATAATTCACCCCTCCACTTT.

A note on this clonotype: A much larger clone lies one base from this, so it may be a read error. The chain has TRBV2 and TRBJ2-1, with 7 bases identical to TRBD1. This CDR3 spans 14 amino acids. The germline CDR1 and CDR2 sequences are SNHLY and FYNNEI. The V and J ends lost 10 bases and 5 bases, in that order; junction bases with no gene match: 11. The CDR3: CANPRGRANNEQFF. The CDR3 bases are TGTGCCAATCCAAGGGGGCGGGCTAACAATGAGCAGTTCTTC.

This clonotype counts as medium-sized. This sequence joins TRBV20-1 and TRBJ2-7; 8 positions agree with TRBD2. Germline-derived CDR1 and CDR2 are DFQATT and SNEGSKA (reference sequence). This CDR3 spans 12 amino acids. V was pared by 2 bases and J by 6 bases, with 3 bases of the junction left unmatched. The DNA of the CDR3 is TGCAGTGCTAGAACGGGAGGGAGCGAGCAGTACTTC. Translating it yields CSARTGGSEQYF.

In this sample, this clonotype turned up many times. The V and J genes are TRBV20-1 and TRBJ2-7; 8 nucleotides agree with TRBD2. The V segment lost 2 bases and the J segment 0 bases; nucleotides outside the gene matches: 18. In germline, CDR1 is DFQATT, CDR2 SNEGSKA (reference sequence). The CDR3 contains 19 residues. The CDR3 nucleotides read TGCAGTGCTAGACCCGTGGAGGGAGTTGGAGCGGGGGACTCCTACGAGCAGTACTTC. This gives the protein CSARPVEGVGAGDSYEQYF.

At least ten counts were recorded for this clonotype. This chain connects TRBV20-1 to TRBJ2-7; D possibly corresponds to TRBD1 (7 bases). This CDR3 has 14 amino acids. V shed 0 bases and J shed 7 bases, with 16 bases lying between them. Germline V CDR1 and CDR2: DFQATT, SNEGSKA (reference sequence). The CDR3 sequence is CSAREGQNAGEQYF. DNA for the CDR3: TGCAGTGCTAGAGAGGGACAGAACGCGGGGGAGCAGTACTTC.

Many counts were recorded for this clonotype. The chain recombines TRBV9 with TRBJ2-7, with 7 nucleotides matching TRBD1. J lost 2 bases, V lost 3 bases, and 2 bases had no gene match. Per the germline V gene, CDR1 is SGDLS and CDR2 is YYNGEE. The CDR3 runs 13 residues. The CDR3 loop is CASSGQGAYEQYF. The CDR3 coding sequence is TGTGCCAGCAGCGGTCAGGGGGCCTACGAGCAGTACTTC.

This clonotype was picked up a small number of times. The gene calls are TRBV30 and TRBJ1-5, with no clear D. The CDR3 is 14 amino acids. Germline V gives CDR1 GTSNPN, CDR2 SVGIG (reference sequence). V was trimmed by 4 bases and J by 0 bases, leaving 10 bases between them. This CDR3 is CAWKRDNSNQPQHF. The CDR3 nucleotides read TGTGCCTGGAAACGGGATAATAGCAATCAGCCCCAGCATTTT.

There are a few counts of this clonotype. The chain is built from TRBV6-4 and TRBJ1-4; TRBD1 might be the D (5 bases). This CDR3 spans 13 amino acids. Trimming removed 6 bases at V and 4 bases at J, with 9 bases between. The germline V gene encodes CDR1 MRHNA and CDR2 SNTAGT. CDR3 nucleotides: TGTGCCAGCAGCGCGGGACTTAATGAAAAACTGTTTTTT. Residues: CASSAGLNEKLFF.

Many counts were recorded for this clonotype. CDR3 loop: CASSQEVGTSYSYNEQFF. DNA of the CDR3: TGTGCCAGCAGCCAAGAGGTCGGGACTAGCTACTCCTACAATGAGCAGTTCTTC. This chain uses TRBV4-2 with TRBJ2-1; 9 nucleotides match TRBD2. The trim removed 0 bases at V and 0 bases at J, leaving 6 bases unmatched. Germline values: CDR1 LGHNA, CDR2 YNFKEQ. The CDR3 runs 18 residues.